A single sample is the source of the 26 T cell receptor beta chains below, sequenced in a study of Ad26.COV2.S vaccination and SARS-CoV-2 variants. The repertoire was sequenced with immunoSEQ multiplex PCR; TCRdb's copy has only in-frame clones and lacks some. The data contain 300,000 to 450,000 clones, around 92% of them singletons. The sample here was peripheral blood, taken after recovery from COVID-19. The receptor set was obtained from a human donor who had recovered from COVID-19.

The rearrangement uses TRBV6-5 and TRBJ2-2, with D perhaps TRBD1 (5 bases). The CDR3 loop spans 16 amino acids. The V end lost 3 bases, the J end lost 2 bases, and 13 bases lay between the germline ends. Germline assignment: CDR1 MNHEY and CDR2 SVGAGI. CDR3 protein: CASSYSTGVNTGELFF. CDR3 nucleotide sequence: TGTGCCAGCAGTTATAGTACAGGCGTTAACACCGGGGAGCTGTTTTTT.

This clone came up a few times. This sequence joins TRBV29-1 and TRBJ1-2; D gene ambiguous. This CDR3 is built from 15 residues. V lost 2 bases, J lost 0 bases, and 13 bases lay in between. CDR1 and CDR2 from the germline V gene are SQVTM and ANQGSEA. CDR3 protein: CSVEPDRFSNYGYTF. CDR3 sequence (DNA): TGCAGCGTTGAACCGGACCGATTTTCTAACTATGGCTACACCTTC.

The CDR3 bases are TGTGCCAGCAGCCTCCGTGTAGCCACAGATACGCAGTATTTT. Protein sequence: CASSLRVATDTQYF. V gene TRBV3-1 (or the pseudogene TRBV3-2) combines with J gene TRBJ2-3, with unresolved D. The V and J ends lost 4 bases and 2 bases respectively, with 10 bases between them. The CDR3 has 14 amino acids. Germline V gives CDR1 LGHDT, CDR2 YNNKEL (reference sequence).

The CDR3 coding sequence is TGCGCCAGCAGCCAAGGATTAACTGCAACTAATGAAAAACTGTTTTTT. Encoded protein: CASSQGLTATNEKLFF. The gene calls are TRBV4-1 and TRBJ1-4; D is ambiguous. Germline lookup yields CDR1 MGHRA and CDR2 YSYEKL. There are 16 residues in the CDR3. With 1 base removed from V and 0 bases from J, the gap between germline ends came to 9 bases.

This rearrangement joins TRBV4-1 to TRBJ1-1; no definite D call. The V gene's germline CDR1 is MGHRA and CDR2 YSYEKL. Trimming stripped 4 bases from V and 4 bases from J, with 16 bases between. This CDR3 region has 15 residues. For the CDR3, the DNA is TGCGCCAGCAGCCCCCCGTTGGGCGGGATCACTGAAGCTTTCTTT. Encoded protein: CASSPPLGGITEAFF.

V and J are TRBV5-1 and TRBJ2-5; TRBD1 might be the D (6 bases). The CDR3 runs 14 residues. Between the trimmed V and J ends, which lost 0 bases and 7 bases, there was a span of 13 bases. Germline-derived CDR1 and CDR2 are SGHRS and YFSETQ. Written as DNA, the CDR3 is TGCGCCAGCAGCTTGGGACAGGTCATCGGGACCCAGTACTTC. Protein sequence: CASSLGQVIGTQYF.

This chain joins TRBV6-5 and TRBJ1-5, with a weak D call TRBD1 (6 bases). Trimming cost V 4 bases and J 2 bases, with 12 bases left between them. Germline loops: CDR1 MNHEY, CDR2 SVGAGI. The length of the CDR3 is 15 residues. The CDR3 nucleotides are TGTGCCAGCAGTTTCCCAGGGGTGGGCAATCAGCCCCAGCATTTT. Amino acids: CASSFPGVGNQPQHF.

The rearrangement links TRBV27 to TRBJ2-1; D tentatively fits TRBD1 or TRBD2 (6 bases each). The ends were cut back, 2 bases at V and 9 bases at J, with 17 bases in the middle. Germline loops: CDR1 MNHEY, CDR2 SMNVEV (reference sequence). The CDR3 consists of 15 residues. The CDR3 protein is CASSLMGGVRGEQFF. DNA of the CDR3: TGTGCCAGCAGTTTAATGGGGGGCGTACGGGGTGAGCAGTTCTTC.

The V gene is TRBV5-6, the J gene TRBJ2-7, with D possibly being TRBD2 (6 bases). The ends were cut back, 4 bases at V and 5 bases at J, with 13 bases in the middle. This CDR3 comprises 13 residues. CDR1 and CDR2 from the germline V gene are SGHDT and YYEEEE. The DNA for the CDR3 is TGTGCCAGCAGCCTAGGAGGGCTCCACGAGCAGTACTTC. It specifies CASSLGGLHEQYF. Full variable domain (outside the CDR3, taken from reference TRBV5-6 and TRBJ2-7): DAGVTQSPTHLIKTRGQQVTLRCSPKSGHDTVSWYQQALGQGPQFIFQYYEEEERQRGNFPDRFSGHQFPNYSSELNVNALLLGDSALYLCASSLGGLHEQYFGPGTRLTVT.

The V call is TRBV5-5, the J call TRBJ2-7; D remains ambiguous. CDR1 is SGHKS, CDR2 YYEKEE, per germline (reference sequence). V shed 0 bases and J shed 5 bases, with 6 bases lying between them. The CDR3 covers 12 residues. The CDR3 sequence is CASSLASHEQYF. The CDR3 DNA is TGTGCCAGCAGCTTGGCGTCCCACGAGCAGTACTTC.

The rearrangement uses TRBV11-2 and TRBJ1-1; D not resolved. CDR1 is SGHAT, CDR2 FQNNGV, per germline. Trimming pared 5 bases from V and 1 base from J, leaving 8 bases between. This CDR3 has 13 amino acids. The CDR3 protein is CASSGRSNTEAFF. The CDR3 region has the DNA TGTGCCAGCAGCGGGCGGTCGAACACTGAAGCTTTCTTT.

This chain connects TRBV7-9 to TRBJ2-7; D perhaps matches TRBD2 (5 bases). Germline values: CDR1 SEHNR, CDR2 FQNEAQ (reference sequence). Trimming removed 4 bases from V and 3 bases from J, with 10 bases in between. There are 13 residues in the CDR3. The CDR3, as DNA: TGTGCCAGCAGCTCCCCGGGGTTCTACGAGCAGTACTTC. It encodes CASSSPGFYEQYF.

The J gene is TRBJ2-2, the V gene TRBV13; 15 bases line up with TRBD2. The CDR3 extends over 19 amino acids. Germline V gene lookup returns CDR1 PRHDT and CDR2 FYEKMQ (reference sequence). J gave up 1 base and V 5 bases, and 8 bases lay outside the gene matches. The CDR3 reads CASSPSGTSGGRNTGELFF. The CDR3 DNA reads as TGTGCCAGCAGCCCATCCGGGACTAGCGGGGGGCGGAACACCGGGGAGCTGTTTTTT.

This chain uses TRBV23-1 with TRBJ2-6; TRBD1 agrees at 7 bases. TRBV23-1 belongs to the ORF category, with a function that is uncertain. This CDR3 spans 18 amino acids. Trimming took 0 bases from V and 0 from J; bases not matched to a gene: 5. CDR3 sequence reads: CASSQSGDSYSGANVLTF. In nucleotides, the CDR3 is TGCGCCAGCAGTCAATCGGGGGACAGCTACTCTGGGGCCAACGTCCTGACTTTC.

The chain joins TRBV5-4 to TRBJ2-5; 9 bases agree with TRBD1. This CDR3 is 15 amino acids long. Germline V gene sequence: CDR1 SGHNT, CDR2 YYREEE (reference sequence). The J segment lost 2 bases and the V segment lost 3 bases, leaving 5 bases of the junction unmatched. CDR3 protein: CASSWPGQGQETQYF. CDR3 bases: TGTGCCAGCAGCTGGCCGGGACAGGGACAAGAGACCCAGTACTTC. The complete variable domain, with remaining parts taken from reference TRBV5-4 and TRBJ2-5, reads ETGVTQSPTHLIKTRGQQVTLRCSSQSGHNTVSWYQQALGQGPQFIFQYYREEENGRGNFPPRFSGLQFPNYSSELNVNALELDDSALYLCASSWPGQGQETQYFGPGTRLLVL.

The gene calls are TRBV18 and TRBJ1-2; 7 bases are a match to TRBD1. The CDR3 sequence is 15 residues long. Germline V gene data show CDR1 as KGHSH and CDR2 as LQKENI. J gave up 8 bases and V 1 base, and 10 bases lay outside the gene matches. CDR3 amino acids: CASSPLQGVLGGYTF. Here the CDR3 DNA reads TGTGCCAGCTCACCACTGCAGGGGGTCCTAGGGGGCTACACCTTC.

The V and J genes are TRBV5-1 and TRBJ1-3, with D perhaps matching TRBD1 (5 bases). Germline V lookup: CDR1 SGHRS, CDR2 YFSETQ. The CDR3 contains 17 residues. V lost 2 bases and J lost 0, with 15 bases in between. As DNA, the CDR3 is TGCGCCAGCAGCTTTGAAACGGGACGCAACTCTGGAAACACCATATATTTT. Translation gives CASSFETGRNSGNTIYF.

V gene TRBV6-5 combines with J gene TRBJ1-1; D is ambiguous. The V end lost 0 bases, the J end lost 4 bases, and 15 bases lay between the germline ends. Germline V gene lookup returns CDR1 MNHEY and CDR2 SVGAGI. CDR3 length: 16 amino acids. The DNA of the CDR3 is TGTGCCAGCAGTTACTCGCCGGCAGTCGTTTTCACTGAAGCTTTCTTT. Protein sequence: CASSYSPAVVFTEAFF.

The rearrangement links TRBV2 to TRBJ2-7; D is unresolved. The CDR3 runs 15 residues. Deletions cut 5 bases from V and 1 base from J, with 15 bases between. The germline CDR1 and CDR2 sequences are SNHLY and FYNNEI. CDR3 region: CASSRTTYASYEQYF. The DNA of the CDR3 is TGTGCCAGCAGTAGAACCACATACGCTTCCTACGAGCAGTACTTC.

The chain employs TRBV11-2 and TRBJ2-1; 13 bases are shared with TRBD2. Germline V lookup: CDR1 SGHAT, CDR2 FQNNGV. This CDR3 contains 16 residues. Unmatched junction bases numbered 9, after V lost 5 bases and J lost 8 bases. In DNA, the CDR3 is TGTGCCAGCAGCCCACGTACTAGCGGGGGGGCCGATGAGCAGTTCTTC. Amino acid sequence: CASSPRTSGGADEQFF.

This clone was observed once. The chain employs TRBV4-3 and TRBJ2-3; D is ambiguous. CDR3 length equals 16 residues. CDR1 is LGHNA, CDR2 YSLEER, per germline. Trimming left V 1 base short and J 1 base short, with 12 bases between. CDR3 in DNA: TGCGCCAGCAGCCAAGCTTCAGGCTCGGGCACAGATACGCAGTATTTT. This gives the protein CASSQASGSGTDTQYF.

The sample holds one count of this clone. The chain recombines TRBV5-1 with TRBJ2-7, with D unclear. From germline, CDR1 is SGHRS and CDR2 YFSETQ. The germline V and J ends were trimmed by 7 bases and 1 base, with 9 bases remaining between them. CDR3 length equals 12 residues. The CDR3 reads CASSHESYEQYF. The CDR3 DNA reads TGCGCCAGCTCCCACGAATCCTACGAGCAGTACTTC. Supplemented by reference TRBV5-1 and TRBJ2-7, the full variable domain reads KAGVTQTPRYLIKTRGQQVTLSCSPISGHRSVSWYQQTPGQGLQFLFEYFSETQRNKGNFPGRFSGRQFSNSRSEMNVSTLELGDSALYLCASSHESYEQYFGPGTRLTVT.

J is TRBJ2-1 and V is TRBV25-1; no clear D. Deletions cut 2 bases from V and 13 bases from J, with 12 bases between. The CDR3 sequence is 12 residues long. In germline, CDR1 is MGHDK, CDR2 SYGVNS. This CDR3 is CASSENQYRQFF. CDR3 nucleotides: TGTGCCAGCAGTGAAAACCAGTATCGTCAGTTCTTC.

The gene calls are TRBV11-2 and TRBJ1-2, with 7 positions matching TRBD1. V dropped 5 bases and J dropped 8; count of bases not matched to a gene: 8. The CDR3 contains 13 residues. Germline CDR1 reads SGHAT; CDR2 reads FQNNGV. In DNA form, the CDR3 reads TGTGCCAGCAGCCCGGGGGGACAGCTCGGCTACACCTTC. Translation gives CASSPGGQLGYTF.

The rearrangement uses TRBV19 and TRBJ2-7; 9 bases match TRBD1. Unmatched junction bases numbered 3, after V lost 5 bases and J lost 1 base. The CDR3 has 14 amino acids. Germline V gives CDR1 LNHDA, CDR2 SQIVND (reference sequence). The CDR3 region has the DNA TGTGCCAGTAGTGCAGGGACAGGGTCCTACGAGCAGTACTTC. Translating it yields CASSAGTGSYEQYF.

The gene calls are TRBV6-2 or TRBV6-3 and TRBJ2-1, with 7 positions matching TRBD2. Per the germline V gene, CDR1 is MNHEY and CDR2 is SVGEGT. With V trimmed by 0 bases and J by 8 bases, 10 bases remained unmatched. This CDR3 has 16 residues. As DNA, the CDR3 is TGTGCCAGCAGTTACTCGGAAGCGGGGTGGTACGATGAGCAGTTCTTC. Amino acids: CASSYSEAGWYDEQFF.